The entry below describes one T cell receptor beta chain. The target antigen is unknown. The sample is drawn from a study of cytomegalovirus exposure and HLA in healthy donors. Study findings and constraints: Highly shared sequence variants in one cluster were likely a sequencing artifact.

Amplification used 60 Vbeta primers and 13 Jbeta primers. Some clones are missing from TCRdb's copy, which holds only in-frame ones; the method was immunoSEQ multiplex PCR. The table includes under 130,000 clones, roughly 70% detected once. Sequences were obtained from PBMCs. This sequence was found in a man between 35 and 55 years old in good health and CMV-seropositive.

Here the CDR3 DNA reads TGCGCCAGCAGCCAGATTGACAGGGGAGAGGATACGCAGTATTTT. This sequence encodes CASSQIDRGEDTQYF. This chain connects TRBV5-1 to TRBJ2-3, with 8 bases aligning to TRBD1. From germline, CDR1 is SGHRS and CDR2 YFSETQ. With V trimmed by 4 bases and J by 6 bases, 10 bases remained unmatched. The CDR3 is 15 amino acids.